The rows below give T cell receptor beta chains drawn from one sample of a study of blood T cell repertoires in COVID-19. Only in-frame clones appear in the TCRdb table, and some are missing; sequencing was by immunoSEQ multiplex PCR. The sample lists more than 200,000 clones, 80% to 90% seen once, with about 4.8% in the top ten. Sequencing was done on a sample of peripheral blood. Receptor source: a man aged 45 to 65 with acute or convalescent COVID-19. Both conserved end residues are part of each CDR3. The order of the fields is clone size, J gene, V gene, D gene, CDR3 DNA, CDR3 protein. D genes are given only for firm matches. The size of a clone is reported for some rows only, either as once, few or many, or as a class for expanded clones.

few,TRBJ1-4,TRBV2,-,TGTGCCGTCTACGCGGGGGAAAAACTGTTTTTT,CAVYAGEKLFF
-,TRBJ2-5,TRBV5-1,-,TGCGCCAGCAGCTTGGGACCGACAGGCTTGGAGACCCAGTACTTC,CASSLGPTGLETQYF
-,TRBJ2-7,TRBV25-1,TRBD2,TGTGCCAGCAGCCTAGCGGGGGGCTTCTACGAGCAGTACTTC,CASSLAGGFYEQYF
few,TRBJ1-6,TRBV29-1,TRBD1,TGCAGCGTTGGTTGGGACAGCTATTCACCCCTCCACTTT,CSVGWDSYSPLHF
-,TRBJ1-1,TRBV7-3,-,TGTGCCAGCAGCTTATTAGGGGGCACTGAAGCTTTCTTT,CASSLLGGTEAFF
-,TRBJ1-1,TRBV7-6,-,TGTGCCAGCAGCTTAGGAGCACAGGGAAGCACTGAAGCTTTCTTT,CASSLGAQGSTEAFF
-,TRBJ2-1,TRBV5-1,-,TGCGCCAGCAGCTTGGAGACAGCGAAGTACAATGAGCAGTTCTTC,CASSLETAKYNEQFF
-,TRBJ1-4,TRBV30,TRBD1,TGTGCCTGGAGTGTACCAATCCGGGACAGGGGCTTCTCCAATGAAAAACTGTTTTTT,CAWSVPIRDRGFSNEKLFF
once,TRBJ1-1,TRBV5-4,-,TGTGCCAGCAGCAAGCAGGGTACCACTGAAGCTTTCTTT,CASSKQGTTEAFF
-,TRBJ1-6,TRBV5-1,TRBD1,TGCGCCAGCAGCTTGGGGGACAGGGAAAATTCACCCCTCCACTTT,CASSLGDRENSPLHF
once,TRBJ1-1,TRBV7-8,-,TGTGCCAGCAGCTTAGGAAGACAGGCAATGAACACTGAAGCTTTCTTT,CASSLGRQAMNTEAFF
-,TRBJ1-2,TRBV2,TRBD1,TGTGCCAGCAGGAGCGGACAGGGGGTCTATGGCTACACCTTC,CASRSGQGVYGYTF
-,TRBJ1-2,TRBV5-1,-,TGCGCCAGCAGCCCGGGAAACTATGGCTACACCTTC,CASSPGNYGYTF
-,TRBJ1-6,TRBV2,TRBD1,TGTGCCAGCAGTGAAAGAGGGACAGGGGCTTCACCCCTCCACTTT,CASSERGTGASPLHF
-,TRBJ1-2,TRBV5-4,-,TGTGCCAGCAGCTTGGAACTCCGGAGGGGCATAAGCTATGGCTACACCTTC,CASSLELRRGISYGYTF
-,TRBJ2-7,TRBV6-5,-,TGTGCCAGCAGTTACGACAGGATAGGCGTCGAGCAGTACTTC,CASSYDRIGVEQYF
-,TRBJ1-2,TRBV5-4,-,TGTGCCAGCAGCCGCGATTTGGGGGGGCTGGGGGAAGGCTACACCTTC,CASSRDLGGLGEGYTF
-,TRBJ1-2,TRBV6-5,-,TGTGCCAGCAGTTACTTTGCCGGGAACTATGGCTACACCTTC,CASSYFAGNYGYTF
-,TRBJ1-3,TRBV18,-,TGTGCCAGCTCCCAGGAGGGCTCTGGAAACACCATATATTTT,CASSQEGSGNTIYF
-,TRBJ1-1,TRBV19,-,TGTGCCAGTAGCAAGATACAGGGTTACGGCACTGAAGCTTTCTTT,CASSKIQGYGTEAFF
-,TRBJ2-7,TRBV18,-,TGTGCCAGCTCACCAGGGACAAGAATTTACGAGCAGTACTTC,CASSPGTRIYEQYF
few,TRBJ1-1,TRBV3-1/TRBV3-2,-,TGTGCCAGCACCCAGGGAGGGGGGAACACTGAAGCTTTCTTT,CASTQGGGNTEAFF
-,TRBJ2-3,TRBV18,TRBD2,TGTGCCAGCTCACCACCGGCTAGCGGGGGGTATACAGATACGCAGTATTTT,CASSPPASGGYTDTQYF
once,TRBJ1-2,TRBV3-1/TRBV3-2,-,TGTGCCAGCAGCCAAACCGGGACTCTTGGCTACACCTTC,CASSQTGTLGYTF
-,TRBJ2-1,TRBV9,TRBD2,TGTGCCAGCAGCGTAGCTGCGGGGGCCTACAATGAGCAGTTCTTC,CASSVAAGAYNEQFF
-,TRBJ2-3,TRBV6-1,TRBD2,TGTGCCAGCAGTGAGGGAGGGACTAGCGGGGGGACAGATACGCAGTATTTT,CASSEGGTSGGTDTQYF
-,TRBJ1-1,TRBV5-1,-,TGCGCCAGCAGGCTAGGCCCGAATGCCGAAGCTTTCTTT,CASRLGPNAEAFF
-,TRBJ2-1,TRBV5-1,TRBD1,TGCGCCAGCAGCGGGACAGGGTACAATGAGCAGTTCTTC,CASSGTGYNEQFF
-,TRBJ1-1,TRBV4-1,-,TGCGCCAGCAGCCAATCTGGGACTCCCGATGAAGCTTTCTTT,CASSQSGTPDEAFF
-,TRBJ1-2,TRBV6-5,TRBD1,TGTGCCAGCAGTTCACTCGGGGACAGGGAAAACTATGGCTACACCTTC,CASSSLGDRENYGYTF
-,TRBJ1-4,TRBV27,-,TGTGCCAGCAGCTCTGGACAGCCGGGATATGAAAAACTGTTTTTT,CASSSGQPGYEKLFF
-,TRBJ2-7,TRBV25-1,-,TGTGCCAGCAGTGACCAGGGCAGCCTCGCCTACGAGCAGTACTTC,CASSDQGSLAYEQYF
-,TRBJ2-5,TRBV7-3,TRBD1,TGTGCCAGCAGCCCACAGGGGACGGGGGAGACCCAGTACTTC,CASSPQGTGETQYF